The 20 T cell receptor beta chains presented below share a single source sample, sequenced in a study of B cell selection in AIRE deficiency. Regulatory T cells were sorted as CD4+CD25hiCD127low/negative cells. Clones were read by immunoSEQ multiplex PCR, and TCRdb kept only the in-frame ones, dropping some. This sample has 20,000 to 25,000 clones; about 95% occur once, and the top ten carry just under 2%. Sequenced sample: Tregs sorted from PBMCs. These receptors were obtained from a human donor with AIRE deficiency.

This chain connects TRBV5-1 to TRBJ2-1; 13 positions agree with TRBD2. The length of the CDR3 is 16 residues. From germline, CDR1 is SGHRS and CDR2 YFSETQ. V trimming: 3 bases; J trimming: 8 bases; junction bases outside the gene matches: 8. The CDR3 nucleotides are TGCGCCAGCAGCTCGGGACTAGCGGGACCCCCCGATGAGCAGTTCTTC. It is translated as CASSSGLAGPPDEQFF.

This chain connects TRBV18 to TRBJ1-4; D may be TRBD1 (5 bases). From germline, CDR1 is KGHSH and CDR2 LQKENI. V was trimmed by 6 bases and J by 7 bases, leaving 18 bases between them. CDR3 size: 15 residues. The CDR3 region has the DNA TGTGCCAGCTCTCTCAACTGGCGCCAGGGTGAAAAACTGTTTTTT. This sequence encodes CASSLNWRQGEKLFF.

The CDR3 coding sequence is TGTGCCAGTAGTAGAATTGGACAGTTGAACACTGAAGCTTTCTTT. It encodes CASSRIGQLNTEAFF. The chain has TRBV19 and TRBJ1-1; TRBD1 might be the D (6 bases). V was shortened by 4 bases and J by 0 bases, with 12 bases between the two germline ends. CDR3 length: 15 amino acids. CDR1 is LNHDA, CDR2 SQIVND, per germline (reference sequence).

The chain has TRBV5-5 and TRBJ2-6, with TRBD1 identical over 8 bases. Trimming at V came to 4 bases and at J to 0 bases, leaving 12 bases not matched to a gene. Germline CDR1 reads SGHKS; CDR2 reads YYEKEE (reference sequence). The CDR3 length is 19 residues. The CDR3 nucleotides read TGTGCCAGCAGCGAAACAGGGGGATCCTACCTCTCTGGGGCCAACGTCCTGACTTTC. Protein product: CASSETGGSYLSGANVLTF.

This clone was detected only once. The CDR3 coding sequence is TGTGCCAGCAGCGTAGCCGGGATCTCTGGAAACACCATATATTTT. Translated: CASSVAGISGNTIYF. The chain carries TRBV9 and TRBJ1-3; no clear D gene. The CDR3 has 15 residues. The V end lost 0 bases, the J end lost 0 bases, and 7 bases lay between the germline ends. Looked up from germline, CDR1 is SGDLS and CDR2 is YYNGEE.

This sequence joins TRBV29-1 and TRBJ1-2; D remains unclear. Between the trimmed V and J ends, which lost 5 bases and 2 bases, there was a span of 6 bases. The germline V gene encodes CDR1 SQVTM and CDR2 ANQGSEA. The CDR3 contains 11 residues. The CDR3 protein is CSVWGNYGYTF. The CDR3 DNA follows: TGCAGCGTTTGGGGAAACTATGGCTACACCTTC.

The V and J genes are TRBV18 and TRBJ2-7; TRBD1 agrees at 8 bases. J was trimmed by 7 bases and V by 3 bases; bases with no gene match: 14. Germline V CDR1 and CDR2: KGHSH, LQKENI. This CDR3 contains 16 residues. The CDR3 spells CASSPTDWTGPKEQYF. The DNA for the CDR3 is TGTGCCAGCTCACCGACCGACTGGACAGGGCCGAAGGAGCAGTACTTC.

This sequence joins TRBV7-2 and TRBJ1-2; tentatively, D is TRBD1 (6 bases). Germline CDR1 is SGHTA and CDR2 is FQGNSA. This CDR3 spans 15 amino acids. Trimming took 6 bases from V and 6 from J, leaving 20 bases between them. CDR3 region: CASRLGGAARDGYTF. The CDR3, as DNA: TGTGCCAGCAGACTAGGGGGGGCGGCCCGGGATGGCTACACCTTC.

The V and J genes are TRBV6-1 and TRBJ1-2, with D tentatively TRBD1 (5 bases). Trimming took 3 bases from V and 4 from J, leaving 9 bases between them. Germline V lookup: CDR1 MNHNS, CDR2 SASEGT. The CDR3 is 13 amino acids. The DNA for the CDR3 is TGTGCCAGCAGTGACAGGGTTTTCTATGGCTACACCTTC. Translated, it gives CASSDRVFYGYTF.

This clone was seen a single time. The chain has TRBV30 and TRBJ2-7, with D unclear. The CDR3 totals 12 residues. Trimming took off 0 bases at V and 2 bases at J, with 5 bases between the two ends. Germline V CDR1 and CDR2: GTSNPN, SVGIG (reference sequence). CDR3 protein: CAWSVVAYEQYF. CDR3 in DNA: TGTGCCTGGAGTGTGGTTGCCTACGAGCAGTACTTC.

V usage is TRBV27 and J usage is TRBJ2-3; 7 positions agree with TRBD1. Looked up from germline, CDR1 is MNHEY and CDR2 is SMNVEV (reference sequence). V dropped 8 bases and J dropped 3; count of bases not matched to a gene: 11. This CDR3 contains 15 residues. The CDR3 loop reads CASAYRDRKTDTQYF. The CDR3 DNA reads as TGTGCCAGCGCTTACCGGGACAGAAAAACAGATACGCAGTATTTT.

V and J are TRBV7-9 and TRBJ1-2; 7 bases are shared with TRBD1. Germline CDR1 and CDR2: SEHNR and FQNEAQ (reference sequence). The V segment lost 4 bases and the J segment 7 bases; nucleotides outside the gene matches: 12. The CDR3 spans 15 residues. The CDR3: CASSYGRQGSRGYTF. Written as DNA, the CDR3 is TGTGCCAGCAGCTATGGGAGACAGGGTAGTCGTGGCTACACCTTC.

The chain recombines TRBV4-3 with TRBJ1-1; D is uncertain. V was pared by 2 bases and J by 1 base, with 8 bases between. This CDR3 is 14 amino acids long. CDR1 is LGHNA, CDR2 YSLEER, per germline. The CDR3 region is CASSQSWQNTEAFF. In DNA form, the CDR3 reads TGCGCCAGCAGCCAAAGTTGGCAGAACACTGAAGCTTTCTTT.

The chain has TRBV6-6 and TRBJ1-6; D uncertain. Deletions cut 6 bases from V and 7 bases from J, with 4 bases between. The CDR3 sequence is 11 residues long. CDR1 is MNHNY, CDR2 SVGAGI, per germline (reference sequence). In nucleotides, the CDR3 is TGTGCCAGCAGAGGGAATTCACCCCTCCACTTT. It is translated as CASRGNSPLHF.

In its sample, this clone was seen once. The rearrangement uses TRBV29-1 and TRBJ2-3, with 9 bases identical to TRBD1. The CDR3 is 14 amino acids. Germline lookup yields CDR1 SQVTM and CDR2 ANQGSEA. J gave up 4 bases and V 4 bases, and 6 bases lay outside the gene matches. CDR3 sequence (DNA): TGCAGCGTTGCTACCGGGACAGGGCCAGATACGCAGTATTTT. It codes for CSVATGTGPDTQYF.

The J gene is TRBJ2-2, the V gene TRBV6-6; TRBD2 matches 10 bases. The V segment lost 4 bases and the J segment 0 bases; nucleotides outside the gene matches: 2. Germline V lookup: CDR1 MNHNY, CDR2 SVGAGI (reference sequence). The CDR3 is 16 amino acids. CDR3 protein: CASSSSGRANTGELFF. The DNA for the CDR3 is TGTGCCAGCAGTTCAAGCGGGAGGGCGAACACCGGGGAGCTGTTTTTT.

The rearrangement links TRBV30 to TRBJ1-2; D ambiguous. Between the trimmed V and J ends, which lost 4 bases and 1 base, there was a span of 10 bases. Germline loops: CDR1 GTSNPN, CDR2 SVGIG (reference sequence). This CDR3 is built from 13 residues. The CDR3: CAWKSDYNYGYTF. The CDR3 coding sequence is TGTGCCTGGAAGTCGGATTATAACTATGGCTACACCTTC.

The CDR3 protein is CASSDAGTSSYNEQFF. CDR3 nucleotide sequence: TGTGCCAGTAGTGACGCCGGGACTAGCTCCTACAATGAGCAGTTCTTC. The chain uses TRBV19 and TRBJ2-1; 8 bases line up with TRBD2. The CDR3 runs 16 residues. The germline gives CDR1 LNHDA, CDR2 SQIVND (reference sequence). V lost 5 bases to trimming and J lost 0 bases; unmatched junction nucleotides: 6.

The J gene is TRBJ2-7, the V gene TRBV28; a weak D match, TRBD1 (5 bases). The CDR3 spans 13 residues. Trimming stripped 5 bases from V and 7 bases from J, with 15 bases between. Germline V gene sequence: CDR1 MDHEN, CDR2 SYDVKM. The CDR3 nucleotides read TGTGCCAGCAGTCCCTGGACACCCTGGGAGCAGTACTTC. This gives the protein CASSPWTPWEQYF.

This clone was seen only once. The J gene is TRBJ1-1, the V gene TRBV19; D is ambiguous. The CDR3 has 15 amino acids. The germline CDR1 and CDR2 sequences are LNHDA and SQIVND (reference sequence). The ends were cut back, 3 bases at V and 0 bases at J, with 11 bases in the middle. CDR3 residues: CASSIRSSLNTEAFF. The CDR3 DNA reads as TGTGCCAGTAGTATCCGATCTTCGCTGAACACTGAAGCTTTCTTT.